The clone carrying this T cell receptor (beta chain) was recorded only once. This specimen belongs to a study of blood T cell repertoires in COVID-19. Between the trimmed V and J ends, which lost 3 bases and 1 base, there was a span of 10 bases. CDR1 is LNHDA and CDR2 is SQIVND in the germline V gene (reference sequence). The length of the CDR3 is 15 residues. In Seattle, patients joined the study during active infection and were tracked longitudinally. Assay: immunoSEQ multiplex PCR; the TCRdb copy retains only in-frame clones and omits some. The sample shows over 200,000 clones, 83% of them seen only once.

This TCR derives from a woman aged 25-40 years with COVID-19, enrolled during active disease. V and J are TRBV19 and TRBJ1-3; maybe TRBD1 (5 bases). Sequencing used peripheral blood. The CDR3 region is CASSIPRASGNTIYF. CDR3 bases: TGTGCCAGTAGTATTCCCAGGGCTTCTGGAAACACCATATATTTT.